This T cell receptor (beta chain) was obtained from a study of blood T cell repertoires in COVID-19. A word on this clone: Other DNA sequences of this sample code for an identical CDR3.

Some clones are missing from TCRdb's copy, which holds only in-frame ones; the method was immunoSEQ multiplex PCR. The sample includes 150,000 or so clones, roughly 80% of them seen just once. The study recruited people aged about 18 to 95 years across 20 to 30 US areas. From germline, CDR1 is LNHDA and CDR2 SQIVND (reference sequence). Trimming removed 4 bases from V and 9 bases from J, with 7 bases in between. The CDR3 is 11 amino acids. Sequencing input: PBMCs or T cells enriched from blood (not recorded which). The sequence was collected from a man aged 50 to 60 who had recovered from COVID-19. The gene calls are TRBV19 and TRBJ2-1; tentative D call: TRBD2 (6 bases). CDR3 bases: TGTGCCAGTAGTAGGGGGGTTGAGCAGTTCTTC. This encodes CASSRGVEQFF.